This T cell receptor beta chain was identified during a study of blood T cell repertoires in COVID-19. At the level of the study: Nucleic acid was either cDNA or gDNA, and it came from T cells, B-cell-depleted T cells, or PBMCs.

During active infection, Seattle patients enrolled and were then monitored through disease. Looked up from germline, CDR1 is MGHRA and CDR2 is YSYEKL. The CDR3 is made up of 15 amino acids. V dropped 0 bases and J dropped 6 bases, with 14 bases sitting between them. Original data processing: Estimation of nucleated cell counts relied on the amplification of reference gene primers. Clones were sequenced by immunoSEQ multiplex PCR, and TCRdb holds only the in-frame ones, with some missing. The V and J calls and clone size were taken over from that table, and D and trimming were inferred from the DNA. The top ten hold roughly 20% of the sample, which has about 180,000 clones, roughly 84% seen once.

The rearrangement joins TRBV4-1 to TRBJ1-1, with a tentative D call TRBD1 (6 bases). The source material was peripheral blood. This clonotype originated in a person aged 70 to 80 with COVID-19, enrolled during active disease. The CDR3 bases are TGCGCCAGCAGCCAAGATAGGTACAGGGTCCCTGAAGCTTTCTTT. Amino acid sequence: CASSQDRYRVPEAFF.